This TCR beta chain originates from a study of shared clonotypes between healthy human individuals. Germline V gene sequence: CDR1 SGHTA, CDR2 FQGNSA. The V end was cut by 1 base, the J end by 10 bases, with 5 bases between. The CDR3 has 11 residues. This clone was found once. At the DNA level, this CDR3 is encoded by other sequences in the same sample as well. Assay: immunoSEQ multiplex PCR; the TCRdb copy retains only in-frame clones and omits some. The table shows 2,500,000 or so clones, with approximately 94% occurring only once. This clonotype originated in a man younger than 35 in good health. Some clones in this sample may be carry-over from other donors' samples. Sequenced input: naive CD4+ T cells from PBMCs. The subset here: CD45RA+ positively selected. The genes are TRBV7-2 and TRBJ2-1; no firm D call. CDR3 DNA: TGTGCCAGCAGCTTAGTCACGGAGCAGTTCTTC. It translates to CASSLVTEQFF.